The 6 T cell receptor beta chains given below trace back to one sample, sequenced in a study of tumor and adjacent non-tumor tissue in lung cancer. The library came from three nested PCR rounds adapted from ARM-PCR protocols. Each CDR3 protein gets one entry after TCRdb re-called the multiplex PCR reads with MiXCR. The repertoire holds some 51,000 distinct CDR3 sequences, more than 55% seen once, with about 29% in the top ten. RNA was extracted from bulk tissue without any cell sorting. More than 3 cm separated this lung sample from the edge of the tumor. The sequencing input was distant non-tumor lung tissue. The origin of the receptors is a woman in her seventies with non-small cell lung cancer.

This clonotype was recorded only once. The junction differs from germline at one of its ends, possibly a read error. The chain employs TRBV29-1 and TRBJ2-3; D unresolved. Germline lookup yields CDR1 SQVTM and CDR2 ANQGSEA. The CDR3 is made up of 13 amino acids. The DNA of the CDR3 is TGCAGCGCTGAAGTCGCAGGCACAGATACGCACTATTTT. Amino acid sequence: CSAEVAGTDTHYF.

Comments on this clonotype: At one end the junction does not follow the germline gene, possibly because of a read error. V gene TRBV11-1 combines with J gene TRBJ2-1; 8 bases match TRBD2. The CDR3 totals 16 residues. Germline lookup yields CDR1 SGHAT and CDR2 FQDESV (reference sequence). As DNA, the CDR3 is TGTGTCAGCAGCTTAGCCCTAGCGGGCCTGTACAATGGGCAGCTCTTC. Its protein is CVSSLALAGLYNGQLF.

This clonotype was detected only once. One junction end does not reproduce the germline sequence, and a read error may be involved. The chain uses TRBV29-1 and TRBJ2-5; no reliable D call. CDR1 is SQVTM, CDR2 ANQGSEA, per germline. The CDR3 consists of 13 residues. CDR3 sequence reads: CSVEVSSQATQYF. In DNA, the CDR3 is TGCAGCGTTGAAGTTTCCTCACAAGCGACCCAGTACTTC.

By share, this clonotype ranks as medium-sized. This rearrangement joins TRBV6-5 to TRBJ1-4, with no clear D. Germline V gene lookup returns CDR1 MNHEY and CDR2 SVGAGI. Between the trimmed V and J ends, which lost 6 bases and 5 bases, there was a span of 4 bases. This CDR3 has 11 residues. The CDR3 bases are TGTGCCAGCAGGGAGAATGAAAAACTGTTTTTT. Its protein is CASRENEKLFF.

Points on this clonotype: One base away lies a much larger clone, so this may be a sequencing read error. The chain employs TRBV20-1 and TRBJ2-1; 7 bases line up with TRBD2. Trimming took 3 bases from V and 6 from J; bases not matched to a gene: 5. This CDR3 region has 13 residues. Germline assignment: CDR1 DFQATT and CDR2 SNEGSKA (reference sequence). CDR3 region: CSASGLGANEQFF. CDR3 coding DNA: TGCAGTGCTAGCGGACTAGGGGCCAATGAGCAGTTCTTC.

At least ten counts were recorded for this clonotype. The genes are TRBV19 and TRBJ2-7; 8 bases align to TRBD1. This CDR3 has 12 residues. From germline, CDR1 is LNHDA and CDR2 SQIVND (reference sequence). The J segment lost 3 bases and the V segment lost 10 bases, leaving 5 bases of the junction unmatched. DNA of the CDR3: TGTGCCACAGGACAGGGTGGCTACGAGCAGTACTTC. Protein product: CATGQGGYEQYF.